This T cell receptor (beta chain) is from a study of post-analysis software for immune sequencing data. Study-wide background: Patients with relapsing-remitting, secondary progressive and progressive-relapsing multiple sclerosis courses were all represented.

Concerning this clonotype itself: As yet, its antigen is unknown.

Prepared libraries of TCR beta cDNA carried unique molecular identifiers. Approximately 0.5 million cDNA molecules were recovered from an input of 1 to 10 million T cells. TCRdb recomputed calls from the PCR reads with MiXCR, one row per CDR3 protein. The profile covers hundreds of thousands of distinct CDR3 sequences, with 53% appearing a single time and over 4% taken by the ten largest. Trimming took 6 bases from V and 9 from J, leaving 15 bases between them. Germline V lookup: CDR1 DFQATT, CDR2 SNEGSKA (reference sequence). This CDR3 comprises 12 residues. Overall study findings and caveats: Those with multiple sclerosis, the patient group, showed significantly lower normalized Chao1 diversity than controls. A handful of TRBV segments were significantly more frequent in patients than in controls. TRBV5-6, TRBV5-1 and TRBV20-1 were among these segments. Strong co-clustering by F measure was evident for samples that had been prepared in the same batch.

This chain connects TRBV20-1 to TRBJ2-1; weak D call: TRBD2 (5 bases). The receptor was isolated from a girl under 18 with multiple sclerosis. The specimen sequenced was blood. The DNA for the CDR3 is TGCAGTGCATGGAGAAGCGGTAGTGAGCAGTTCTTC. Translated: CSAWRSGSEQFF.